The 27 T cell receptor beta chains listed next were all sequenced from one sample in a study of shared clonotypes between healthy human individuals. Some clones are missing from TCRdb's copy, which holds only in-frame ones; the method was immunoSEQ multiplex PCR. The table shows approximately 600,000 clones, with 85% to 95% occurring only once. Naive CD8 isolation took CD45RO-negative cells positively selected for CCR7 and excluded terminally differentiated effector memory CD45RA+ cells. The sample comprised naive CD8+ T cells sorted from blood. These receptor sequences come from a woman in her thirties in good health.

This chain links TRBV7-9 with TRBJ1-5; weak D call: TRBD1 (6 bases). The CDR3 runs 14 residues. The germline CDR1 and CDR2 sequences are SEHNR and FQNEAQ (reference sequence). Trimming removed 3 bases at V and 7 bases at J, with 13 bases between. The CDR3 DNA sequence: TGTGCCAGCAGCTTGACAGGCCCTAGGCAGCCCCAGCATTTT. This translates into CASSLTGPRQPQHF.

The chain uses TRBV28 and TRBJ2-7, with TRBD1 matching over 9 bases. CDR3 length: 14 amino acids. Germline loops: CDR1 MDHEN, CDR2 SYDVKM. With V trimmed by 5 bases and J by 3 bases, 5 bases remained unmatched. CDR3 bases: TGTGCCAGCAGTATAGGGACAGGGCACTACGAGCAGTACTTC. Its protein product is CASSIGTGHYEQYF.

The rearrangement joins TRBV28 to TRBJ2-1; either TRBD1 or TRBD2 may supply D (6 bases each). The CDR3 spans 16 residues. The germline V gene encodes CDR1 MDHEN and CDR2 SYDVKM. V was trimmed by 5 bases and J by 4 bases, leaving 18 bases between them. The CDR3 DNA follows: TGTGCCAGCAGTACGCCCGCGGGACAAGCATACAATGAGCAGTTCTTC. Translation: CASSTPAGQAYNEQFF.

This clone was observed once. The chain is built from TRBV27 and TRBJ2-2; tentatively, D is TRBD2 (5 bases). In germline, CDR1 is MNHEY, CDR2 SMNVEV (reference sequence). Trimming pared 6 bases from V and 6 bases from J, leaving 17 bases between. CDR3 length: 15 residues. Here the CDR3 reads CASSPRTRSAGELFF. CDR3 DNA: TGTGCCAGCAGCCCCAGGACTCGGAGCGCCGGGGAGCTGTTTTTT.

The rearrangement links TRBV5-5 to TRBJ2-1; unclear D gene. The V end was cut by 2 bases, the J end by 5 bases, with 26 bases between. From germline, CDR1 is SGHKS and CDR2 YYEKEE (reference sequence). The CDR3 loop spans 19 amino acids. The DNA of the CDR3 is TGTGCCAGCAGCTTCGAGACCCTTTTCCGGTTAGCCGACAACAATGAGCAGTTCTTC. Its translation: CASSFETLFRLADNNEQFF.

V gene TRBV4-1 combines with J gene TRBJ2-1; 11 nucleotides match TRBD2. J was trimmed by 8 bases and V by 2 bases; bases with no gene match: 5. Germline loops: CDR1 MGHRA, CDR2 YSYEKL. The CDR3 consists of 15 residues. CDR3 in amino acids: CASSQIAGGPDEQFF. The CDR3 nucleotides are TGCGCCAGCAGCCAAATAGCGGGAGGGCCGGATGAGCAGTTCTTC.

The rearrangement links TRBV6-1 to TRBJ2-1, with TRBD1 identical over 10 bases. Trimming removed 4 bases from V and 4 bases from J; junction bases left unmatched: 4. This CDR3 spans 15 amino acids. Looked up from germline, CDR1 is MNHNS and CDR2 is SASEGT. CDR3 in DNA: TGTGCCAGCAGTGTAGGGACAGGGGTATACAATGAGCAGTTCTTC. It encodes CASSVGTGVYNEQFF.

This clone has only a few counts. The chain carries TRBV28 and TRBJ1-2, with TRBD1 identical over 10 bases. Trimming removed 5 bases from V and 6 bases from J; junction bases left unmatched: 6. Germline-derived CDR1 and CDR2 are MDHEN and SYDVKM. The CDR3 contains 14 residues. This CDR3 reads CASSPGQGIDGYTF. CDR3 nucleotide sequence: TGTGCCAGCAGTCCGGGACAGGGGATCGATGGCTACACCTTC.

The chain is built from TRBV5-1 and TRBJ2-1; TRBD2 agrees at 8 bases. This CDR3 contains 17 residues. Per germline, CDR1 SGHRS and CDR2 YFSETQ. With 2 bases clipped from V and 5 bases from J, the junction kept 12 bases outside the gene matches. CDR3 in amino acids: CASSLGPSSGSDNEQFF. The CDR3 coding sequence is TGCGCCAGCAGCTTAGGTCCCTCGAGCGGGAGTGACAATGAGCAGTTCTTC.

This clone was counted a single time. The chain links TRBV29-1 to TRBJ1-1; D is unclear. The germline V and J ends were trimmed by 1 base and 4 bases, with 22 bases remaining between them. There are 17 residues in the CDR3. Looked up from germline, CDR1 is SQVTM and CDR2 is ANQGSEA. In nucleotides, the CDR3 is TGCAGCGTTGAAGGCCTCCGGGCTCCTAAGGAGAGCACTGAAGCTTTCTTT. Translated, it gives CSVEGLRAPKESTEAFF. The full variable domain, with the rest looked up from reference TRBV29-1 and TRBJ1-1, is SAVISQKPSRDICQRGTSLTIQCQVDSQVTMMFWYRQQPGQSLTLIATANQGSEATYESGFVIDKFPISRPNLTFSTLTVSNMSPEDSSIYLCSVEGLRAPKESTEAFFGQGTRLTVV.

With respect to this clone: Compared with germline, one end of the junction differs, possibly owing to a read error. V is TRBV27 and J is TRBJ2-7; 10 nucleotides line up with TRBD1. CDR3 length equals 15 residues. Germline CDR1 is MNHEY and CDR2 is SMNVEV (reference sequence). As DNA, the CDR3 is TGTGCCAGCGGTTTTACCGGGACAGGGGAGAACGAGCAGTACTTC. Amino acid sequence: CASGFTGTGENEQYF.

The CDR3, as DNA: TGTGCCAGCAGTGACCCAGGGTCGGTAGATACGCAGTATTTT. Amino acid sequence: CASSDPGSVDTQYF. The chain has TRBV2 and TRBJ2-3; weak D call: TRBD1 (5 bases). Trimming pared 3 bases from V and 5 bases from J, leaving 12 bases between. CDR1 is SNHLY and CDR2 is FYNNEI in the germline V gene. CDR3 length equals 14 residues.

This sequence joins TRBV5-5 and TRBJ2-7; tentatively, D is TRBD2 (5 bases). V was pared by 0 bases and J by 4 bases, with 17 bases between. The CDR3 sequence is 16 residues long. Germline CDR1 SGHKS, CDR2 YYEKEE (reference sequence). The CDR3 region is CASSLDWWENRYEQYF. DNA for the CDR3: TGTGCCAGCAGCTTGGACTGGTGGGAGAATAGGTACGAGCAGTACTTC.

This clone appeared a single time. The chain has TRBV27 and TRBJ2-6, with TRBD1 matching 7 bases. V trimming: 4 bases; J trimming: 9 bases; junction bases outside the gene matches: 21. This CDR3 spans 19 amino acids. CDR1 is MNHEY, CDR2 SMNVEV, per germline (reference sequence). The CDR3 region has the DNA TGTGCCAGCAGTTCCGGGCTGGGACAGACTACCTCTTGGGACAACGTCCTGACTTTC. Protein: CASSSGLGQTTSWDNVLTF.

This CDR3 reads CASSQEKPYGDGYTF. The CDR3 bases are TGCGCCAGCAGCCAAGAAAAGCCTTACGGGGATGGCTACACCTTC. This chain connects TRBV4-1 to TRBJ1-2; D not certain. The V gene's germline CDR1 is MGHRA and CDR2 YSYEKL. The CDR3 contains 15 residues. The V gene lost 0 bases and the J gene lost 6 bases, with 14 bases spanning the gap.

This clone was picked up one time. V and J are TRBV27 and TRBJ2-5; D not certain. With 3 bases removed from V and 0 bases from J, the gap between germline ends came to 8 bases. Germline V gene sequence: CDR1 MNHEY, CDR2 SMNVEV (reference sequence). The CDR3 is 14 amino acids. CDR3 residues: CASSFSPYQETQYF. The CDR3 DNA sequence: TGTGCCAGCAGTTTTAGTCCGTACCAAGAGACCCAGTACTTC.

This clone was counted once. The rearrangement joins TRBV27 to TRBJ2-4; 8 bases are shared with TRBD1. Unmatched junction bases numbered 6, after V lost 6 bases and J lost 2 bases. CDR3 length equals 15 residues. The germline V gene encodes CDR1 MNHEY and CDR2 SMNVEV (reference sequence). The CDR3: CASRITGGTKNIQYF. Here the CDR3 DNA reads TGTGCCAGCAGGATTACAGGGGGAACCAAAAACATTCAGTACTTC.

The chain combines TRBV28 with TRBJ2-7; either TRBD1 or TRBD2 may supply D (6 bases each). This CDR3 comprises 13 residues. Trimming shortened V by 1 base and J by 5 bases, and 9 bases separated the two germline ends. Germline-derived CDR1 and CDR2 are MDHEN and SYDVKM. This chain's CDR3 is CASSLLEGDEQYF. As DNA, the CDR3 is TGTGCCAGCAGTTTATTGGAGGGGGACGAGCAGTACTTC.

The J gene is TRBJ2-7, the V gene TRBV4-1, with 7 bases lining up with TRBD2. J gave up 2 bases and V 4 bases, and 8 bases lay outside the gene matches. Germline V CDR1 and CDR2: MGHRA, YSYEKL. The CDR3 is 15 residues long. CDR3 nucleotide sequence: TGCGCCAGCAGCCTTTATGCTAGCGGACCCTACGAGCAGTACTTC. Amino acids: CASSLYASGPYEQYF.

The rearrangement joins TRBV7-6 to TRBJ2-7; a weak D match, TRBD1 (5 bases). V shed 3 bases and J shed 5 bases, with 11 bases lying between them. The CDR3 runs 13 residues. The germline V gene has CDR1 SGHVS and CDR2 FNYEAQ. The CDR3 region has the DNA TGTGCCAGCAGCTTGGGGCCCAGGGACGAGCAGTACTTC. It translates to CASSLGPRDEQYF.

The chain recombines TRBV4-1 with TRBJ2-7; possibly TRBD1 or TRBD2 for D (5 bases each). V gave up 4 bases and J gave up 1 base, with 17 bases separating them. The CDR3 consists of 16 residues. In germline, CDR1 is MGHRA, CDR2 YSYEKL. The CDR3 loop reads CASSPIGSGPSYEQYF. The DNA for the CDR3 is TGCGCCAGCAGCCCAATAGGGTCGGGACCTTCCTACGAGCAGTACTTC.

The gene calls are TRBV5-5 and TRBJ2-7; TRBD1 aligns across 8 bases. Germline lookup yields CDR1 SGHKS and CDR2 YYEKEE (reference sequence). V gave up 0 bases and J gave up 4 bases; unmatched junction bases: 9. The CDR3 contains 16 residues. The CDR3 DNA follows: TGTGCCAGCAGCTTGGAAGGACAGGGTTTAGCTTACGAGCAGTACTTC. It specifies CASSLEGQGLAYEQYF.

The V and J genes are TRBV13 and TRBJ2-5, with 7 bases aligning to TRBD1. The J call may be in error: the DNA end matches TRBJ2-7 better. The CDR3 is 13 residues long. From germline, CDR1 is PRHDT and CDR2 FYEKMQ (reference sequence). The CDR3 DNA follows: TGTGCCACCTCGACAGGGTCCTCCTACGAGCAGTACTTC. Its protein product is CATSTGSSYEQYF.

This chain connects TRBV5-5 to TRBJ2-7, with 7 bases that match TRBD1. The CDR3 has 14 residues. CDR1 is SGHKS, CDR2 YYEKEE, per germline (reference sequence). V lost 4 bases to trimming and J lost 4 bases; unmatched junction nucleotides: 8. CDR3 region: CASSTGTAPYEQYF. CDR3 nucleotide sequence: TGTGCCAGCAGCACCGGGACAGCACCATACGAGCAGTACTTC. The full variable domain, completed using reference TRBV5-5 and TRBJ2-7, is DAGVTQSPTHLIKTRGQQVTLRCSPISGHKSVSWYQQVLGQGPQFIFQYYEKEERGRGNFPDRFSARQFPNYSSELNVNALLLGDSALYLCASSTGTAPYEQYFGPGTRLTVT.

The chain joins TRBV6-1 to TRBJ2-7; weak D call: TRBD2 (5 bases). This CDR3 region has 13 residues. Trimming cost V 9 bases and J 3 bases, with 15 bases left between them. The germline CDR1 and CDR2 sequences are MNHNS and SASEGT. DNA for the CDR3: TGTGCCAGTAGGGCTAGCAGCCTCTACGAGCAGTACTTC. Its translation is CASRASSLYEQYF.

The chain employs TRBV6-5 and TRBJ2-1; no firm D call. Trimming removed 5 bases from V and 5 bases from J, with 4 bases in between. This CDR3 region has 11 residues. Germline CDR1 and CDR2: MNHEY and SVGAGI. The CDR3 DNA reads TGTGCCAGCAGTGACCACAATGAGCAGTTCTTC. This encodes CASSDHNEQFF.

This clone was seen ten or more times. The chain links TRBV28 to TRBJ1-1, with D possibly being TRBD1 (5 bases). Trimming removed 4 bases from V and 4 bases from J, with 25 bases in between. This CDR3 contains 18 residues. Per germline, CDR1 MDHEN and CDR2 SYDVKM. In DNA, the CDR3 is TGTGCCAGCAGTTCCCTCGGACCGATGGAAGGGGTGGGCACTGAAGCTTTCTTT. This translates into CASSSLGPMEGVGTEAFF.